This TCR beta chain is from a study of T cell clonotyping in hematopoietic cell transplantation (dated by TCRdb to 2020 to 2023). In terms of the full investigation: The study collected around 130 blood samples from some 35 consecutive transplant recipients and their related donors. Patient recruitment ran from 2015 to early 2017, and follow-up continued until September 2020 or death. What the work shows at the level of the full study, not this receptor alone: Just a small fraction of recipient repertoires overlapped with donor repertoires, and more than 95% appeared de novo at the given depth. Donor and pretransplant recipient Inverse Simpson Index values predicted broader posttransplant TCR repertoire diversity. After transplant, TCR diversity in recipients dropped, and pathologically expanded clonotypes climbed progressively between day 30 and day 180. The sample size was limited, and CD4 and CD8 repertoire contributions could not be separated because cells were not sorted.

The immunoSEQ assay, a bias-controlled multiplex PCR with V- and J-specific primers, was used to amplify TCR beta CDR3 regions from genomic DNA. In a second PCR step, a proprietary barcode and Illumina adapter sequences were attached to the CDR3 amplicons. An Illumina MiSeq instrument was used to sequence the CDR3 libraries. In the paper's pipeline: Export and quality control were performed with immunoSEQ Analyzer 3.0, and downstream analyses were performed with R Bioconductor and Immunarch. Only productive rearrangements in the normalized downsampled data set went into calculating the repertoire metrics. Clonotypes larger than 5 templates in the normalized cohort were defined as pathologically expanded. Repertoire diversity was measured with the Inverse Simpson Index. The non-normalized data set was used for CMV-specificity analyses so that all clonotypes could be captured. Held by TCRdb, this immuneACCESS table contains in-frame sequences only and omits some clones. Under half of the omission traces to an unresolved V gene where checked; the cause of the rest is unknown. The D gene and trimming were derived from the DNA, and the V and J assignments and clone size from that table. The sample table contains about 9,300 clones; only one count was recorded for 86% of them. 30% to 45% of the sample comes from the top ten.

The sample's time point label, decoded: 180 days after allo-HCT. Blood samples were obtained from recipients approximately 28 days before transplant and at days 30, 100 and 180 after transplant. Nuclei Lysis Solution was used to extract genomic DNA from fresh or cryopreserved unfractionated peripheral blood mononuclear cells. This clone was recorded once. Which antigen it targets is not known. Within one base of it there is no much larger clone, and no base qualities were kept. The CDR3, from cysteine to phenylalanine, totals 15 residues. The kept DNA is CDR3 alone, 45 bases in frame from the first base. V loses 0 bases, J loses 0 bases, and the germline ends lie 7 bases apart. The germline V gene sets CDR1 to SGDLS and CDR2 to YYNGEE.

The rearranged segments are TRBV9 and TRBJ1-3; tentative D gene TRBD1, with 5 bases matching. Material: PBMCs, obtained 180 days after allogeneic stem cell transplant. The clonotype comes from a human patient who had an allogeneic stem cell transplant, so the T cells may come from the graft donor. The donor label of this sample is uncertain. Some clones in this sample may be carry-over from other donors' samples. Here is the DNA: TGTGCCAGCAGCGTAGGGGGGGTCTCTGGAAACACCATATATTTT. Its product reads: CASSVGGVSGNTIYF.